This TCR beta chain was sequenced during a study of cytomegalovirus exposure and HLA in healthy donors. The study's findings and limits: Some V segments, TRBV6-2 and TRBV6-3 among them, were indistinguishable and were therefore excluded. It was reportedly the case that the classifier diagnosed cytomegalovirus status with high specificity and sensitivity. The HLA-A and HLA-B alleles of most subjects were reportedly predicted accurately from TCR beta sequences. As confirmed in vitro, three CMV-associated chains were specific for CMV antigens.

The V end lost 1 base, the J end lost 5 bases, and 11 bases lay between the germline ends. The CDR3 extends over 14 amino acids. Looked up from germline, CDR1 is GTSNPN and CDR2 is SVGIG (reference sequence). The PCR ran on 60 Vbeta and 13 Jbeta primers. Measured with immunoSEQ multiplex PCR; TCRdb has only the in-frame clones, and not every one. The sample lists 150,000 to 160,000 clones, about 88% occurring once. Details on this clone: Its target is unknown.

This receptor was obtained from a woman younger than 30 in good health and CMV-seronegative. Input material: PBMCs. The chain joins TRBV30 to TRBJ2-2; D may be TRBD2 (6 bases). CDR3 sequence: CAWSGAGWTGELFF. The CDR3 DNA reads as TGTGCCTGGAGTGGGGCGGGGTGGACCGGGGAGCTGTTTTTT. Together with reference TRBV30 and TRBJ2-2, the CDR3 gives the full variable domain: SQTIHQWPATLVQPVGSPLSLECTVEGTSNPNLYWYRQAAGRGLQLLFYSVGIGQISSEVPQNLSASRPQDRQFILSSKKLLLSDSGFYLCAWSGAGWTGELFFGEGSRLTVL.